This T cell receptor (beta chain) was identified during a study of cytomegalovirus exposure and HLA in healthy donors. The study's findings and limits: Being indistinguishable, some V segments were excluded, TRBV6-2 and TRBV6-3 among them.

The CDR3 has 12 residues. The ends were cut back, 3 bases at V and 12 bases at J, with 13 bases in the middle. Germline assignment: CDR1 SNHLY and CDR2 FYNNEI. Healthy individuals who donated bone marrow served as the donors. To note about this clone: What it binds is unknown.

Researchers ran the PCR with 60 Vbeta and 13 Jbeta primers. The repertoire was sequenced with immunoSEQ multiplex PCR; TCRdb's copy has only in-frame clones and lacks some. The table has 90,000 to 140,000 clones, less than 80% seen once. The sample consisted of PBMCs. The rearrangement joins TRBV2 to TRBJ2-3; weak D call: TRBD1 (6 bases). This TCR derives from a man under 40 in good health and CMV-seronegative. The chain's CDR3 is CASSDHPGHQYF. CDR3 DNA: TGTGCCAGCAGTGATCACCCGGGACATCAGTATTTT.